This is a list of T cell receptor beta chains from one sample in a study of post-analysis software for immune sequencing data. TCRdb reprocessed the PCR reads with MiXCR, giving one entry per CDR3 protein. The sample yields 650,000 to 850,000 distinct CDR3 sequences, approximately 50% seen once. The sample taken for sequencing was blood. These receptor sequences come from a girl aged 10-17 years with multiple sclerosis. CDR3s leave out the opening cysteine and the closing phenylalanine or tryptophan. Fields, in order: J gene, V gene, clone size, CDR3 protein. Rows may omit the clone size; those that give it use once, few, many or a size class.

J: TRBJ1-1; V: TRBV27; size: NA; CDR3: ASSWGIGLMNTEAF
J: TRBJ2-1; V: TRBV6-2/TRBV6-3; size: NA; CDR3: ASRQVDGNEQV
J: TRBJ2-1; V: TRBV27; size: NA; CDR3: ASSFTSGGGLEQF
J: TRBJ2-3; V: TRBV5-1; size: few; CDR3: ASSLGTLAEVTDTQY
J: TRBJ2-1; V: TRBV20-1; size: NA; CDR3: SAEPGLANNEQF
J: TRBJ2-4; V: TRBV7-2; size: few; CDR3: ASSESGNIQY
J: TRBJ2-6; V: TRBV20-1; size: NA; CDR3: SAGHPPLSGNGANVLT
J: TRBJ2-1; V: TRBV10-3; size: NA; CDR3: AISESGQGGEQF
J: TRBJ2-5; V: TRBV15; size: NA; CDR3: ATSRDRGQETQY
J: TRBJ2-1; V: TRBV6-2/TRBV6-3; size: many; CDR3: ASSSGTSEF
J: TRBJ2-7; V: TRBV20-1; size: NA; CDR3: SVDRGMSYEQY
J: TRBJ1-2; V: TRBV20-1; size: NA; CDR3: SARAAGTASSSYYGYT
J: TRBJ2-1; V: TRBV10-3; size: NA; CDR3: AISAVSLNEQF
J: NA; V: TRBV20-1; size: NA; CDR3: SARDPRGPVSEQY
J: TRBJ2-3; V: TRBV5-5; size: few; CDR3: ASSSASLLTSTDTQY
J: TRBJ2-4; V: TRBV20-1; size: NA; CDR3: SAQVAVGKNIQY
J: TRBJ1-6; V: TRBV28; size: NA; CDR3: ASSWGQNHNSPLH
J: TRBJ1-2; V: TRBV5-1; size: NA; CDR3: ASSPDSGNYGYT
J: TRBJ2-7; V: TRBV15; size: NA; CDR3: ATSREGLAGDDEQY
J: TRBJ2-7; V: TRBV5-1; size: NA; CDR3: ASSLGQGFSYEQY
J: TRBJ2-7; V: TRBV21-1; size: few; CDR3: ASSRGPFSYEQY
J: TRBJ2-5; V: TRBV20-1; size: NA; CDR3: SARDRGDETQY
J: TRBJ2-7; V: TRBV29-1; size: few; CDR3: SVVVGGRGSYEQY
J: TRBJ1-1; V: TRBV7-2; size: NA; CDR3: ASSLVGGQVVNTEAF
J: TRBJ2-7; V: TRBV4-2; size: NA; CDR3: ASSRVVGGRENEQY
J: TRBJ2-1; V: TRBV3-1; size: NA; CDR3: ASSQDVAGGLNEQF
J: NA; V: TRBV5-6; size: NA; CDR3: ASSLTGEGPRNEQY
J: TRBJ2-1; V: TRBV7-3; size: NA; CDR3: ASSLRPGLAGGAHNEQF
J: TRBJ2-3; V: TRBV9; size: few; CDR3: ASSAGLAESTDTQY
J: TRBJ1-1; V: TRBV29-1; size: NA; CDR3: SVGPGHLTEAF
J: TRBJ1-2; V: TRBV20-1; size: NA; CDR3: SARGQADPYGYT
J: TRBJ2-1; V: TRBV12-3/TRBV12-4; size: few; CDR3: ASTPSGGPYNEQF
J: TRBJ1-1; V: TRBV6-6; size: once; CDR3: ASRTGLVRAF
J: TRBJ2-5; V: TRBV18; size: NA; CDR3: ASSATGVETQY
J: TRBJ2-7; V: TRBV5-1; size: NA; CDR3: ASSGTSGRDYEQY
J: TRBJ2-7; V: TRBV5-6; size: NA; CDR3: ASSLGWGARGLTINYEQY
J: TRBJ2-5; V: TRBV6-4; size: once; CDR3: ASSRHGGGQETQY
J: TRBJ1-2; V: TRBV29-1; size: NA; CDR3: SVGQGTPLGYGYT
J: TRBJ2-1; V: TRBV11-2; size: NA; CDR3: ASSSWTSGSTYEQF
J: TRBJ2-5; V: TRBV3-1; size: NA; CDR3: ASSQVEFSGGATWNQETQY
J: NA; V: TRBV12-3/TRBV12-4; size: few; CDR3: ASSFGQGIHEQY
J: TRBJ2-5; V: TRBV20-1; size: NA; CDR3: SAMGFTQETQY
J: TRBJ2-3; V: TRBV29-1; size: NA; CDR3: SVGRQGTDTQY
J: NA; V: TRBV7-9; size: NA; CDR3: ANSLPAGGRETQY
J: TRBJ2-7; V: TRBV4-1; size: few; CDR3: ASSQDGGGTVLSYEQY
J: TRBJ2-1; V: TRBV20-1; size: few; CDR3: SARELVGSYNEQF
J: TRBJ2-1; V: TRBV5-1; size: NA; CDR3: ASSFGLATNNEQF
J: TRBJ2-1; V: TRBV12-3/TRBV12-4; size: few; CDR3: ASAGPSEQF